These 14 T cell receptor beta chains share one sample of origin, sequenced in a study of somatic mutations in cytotoxic T cells in rheumatoid arthritis. Libraries were prepared by immunoSEQ multiplex PCR; TCRdb keeps only in-frame clonotypes and omits some of them. The sample lists some 26,000 clones, 82% occurring once. The source material was CD8+ T cells sorted from blood. Receptors originate from a man aged 45-60 years in good health.

A few counts support this clone. V and J are TRBV6-1 and TRBJ2-7, with TRBD2 identical over 7 bases. After removal of 1 base from V and 4 bases from J, the junction contained 7 bases not matched to a gene. CDR3 length: 15 amino acids. Germline V lookup: CDR1 MNHNS, CDR2 SASEGT. DNA of the CDR3: TGTGCCAGCAGTGAAGGGTATAGCGGGCTGTACGAGCAGTACTTC. Its protein product is CASSEGYSGLYEQYF.

The chain couples TRBV19 to TRBJ2-7; possibly TRBD1 for D (5 bases). In germline, CDR1 is LNHDA, CDR2 SQIVND (reference sequence). Trimming took 2 bases from V and 2 from J, leaving 13 bases between them. CDR3 length: 15 amino acids. DNA for the CDR3: TGTGCCAGTAGTATAAATCGCAGGGTGGCCTACGAGCAGTACTTC. This gives the protein CASSINRRVAYEQYF.

The chain carries TRBV4-2 and TRBJ2-1; 13 bases are a match to TRBD2. The CDR3 is made up of 17 amino acids. The trim removed 0 bases at V and 8 bases at J, leaving 7 bases unmatched. Germline CDR1 and CDR2: LGHNA and YNFKEQ. The CDR3 region is CASSQEGGLAGAHEQFF. In DNA, the CDR3 is TGTGCCAGCAGCCAAGAAGGTGGACTAGCGGGAGCCCATGAGCAGTTCTTC.

This chain links TRBV27 with TRBJ2-6; no clear D gene. The CDR3 sequence is 14 residues long. Trimming took 0 bases from V and 8 from J, leaving 8 bases between them. The germline CDR1 and CDR2 sequences are MNHEY and SMNVEV (reference sequence). The CDR3, as DNA: TGTGCCAGCAGTTTATCTCGGAGATCCAACGTCCTGACTTTC. Translating it yields CASSLSRRSNVLTF.

The V call is TRBV4-1, the J call TRBJ1-1; 10 bases line up with TRBD1. Germline V gene data show CDR1 as MGHRA and CDR2 as YSYEKL. With V trimmed by 2 bases and J by 3 bases, 3 bases remained unmatched. This CDR3 spans 15 amino acids. CDR3 in amino acids: CASSQRGQGYTEAFF. The CDR3 DNA reads TGCGCCAGCAGCCAAAGGGGACAGGGGTACACTGAAGCTTTCTTT.

V and J are TRBV10-3 and TRBJ2-1, with 13 nucleotides matching TRBD2. CDR1 and CDR2 from the germline V gene are ENHRY and SYGVKD. Trimming at V came to 7 bases and at J to 8 bases, leaving 8 bases not matched to a gene. The CDR3 has 15 residues. The CDR3 sequence is CAITVRTSGSDEQFF. The CDR3, as DNA: TGTGCCATCACGGTGCGGACTAGCGGGAGCGATGAGCAGTTCTTC.

The chain links TRBV7-8 to TRBJ2-1; possibly TRBD2 for D (6 bases). V was trimmed by 2 bases and J by 6 bases, leaving 17 bases between them. Looked up from germline, CDR1 is SGHVS and CDR2 is FQNEAQ. The CDR3 spans 16 residues. This CDR3 is CASSLLVLALGNEQFF. The CDR3 nucleotides read TGTGCCAGCAGCTTATTGGTACTAGCATTAGGCAATGAGCAGTTCTTC.

As DNA, the CDR3 is TGTGCCAGCAGCTACCTTGTGGGTTATGGCTACACCTTC. Its translation: CASSYLVGYGYTF. The chain recombines TRBV7-9 with TRBJ1-2; no clear D gene. CDR3 size: 13 residues. The V and J ends lost 4 bases and 5 bases respectively, with 11 bases between them. CDR1 is SEHNR and CDR2 is FQNEAQ in the germline V gene (reference sequence).

This chain links TRBV4-1 with TRBJ1-6, with D unresolved. CDR1 is MGHRA and CDR2 is YSYEKL in the germline V gene. The CDR3 loop spans 13 amino acids. V was cut by 1 base and J by 14 bases, with 12 bases left in between. This CDR3 is CASSQGPGDTLHF. DNA of the CDR3: TGCGCCAGCAGCCAAGGCCCGGGAGATACCCTCCACTTT.

The chain recombines TRBV7-9 with TRBJ2-3; no clear D gene. Between the trimmed V and J ends, which lost 3 bases and 6 bases, there was a span of 19 bases. From germline, CDR1 is SEHNR and CDR2 FQNEAQ (reference sequence). The CDR3 has 16 residues. CDR3 region: CASSLTHGGNRDTQYF. The CDR3 bases are TGTGCCAGCAGCTTGACCCACGGTGGGAATAGGGATACGCAGTATTTT. Full variable domain (remainder filled in from reference TRBV7-9 and TRBJ2-3): DTGVSQNPRHKITKRGQNVTFRCDPISEHNRLYWYRQTLGQGPEFLTYFQNEAQLEKSRLLSDRFSAERPKGSFSTLEIQRTEQGDSAMYLCASSLTHGGNRDTQYFGPGTRLTVL.

This sequence joins TRBV19 and TRBJ2-7, with D possibly TRBD2 on 6 matching bases. Germline loops: CDR1 LNHDA, CDR2 SQIVND (reference sequence). This CDR3 has 14 residues. Trimming pared 7 bases from V and 0 bases from J, leaving 13 bases between. CDR3 residues: CASIRGVPSYEQYF. In DNA form, the CDR3 reads TGTGCCAGTATACGCGGGGTCCCCTCCTACGAGCAGTACTTC.

This clone has just a few counts. This rearrangement joins TRBV28 to TRBJ1-2; D gene unclear. V was clipped by 10 bases and J by 4 bases, with 10 bases between them. This CDR3 spans 11 amino acids. The germline CDR1 and CDR2 sequences are MDHEN and SYDVKM. The CDR3 loop is CATAGVYGYTF. The CDR3 DNA is TGTGCCACAGCAGGAGTCTATGGCTACACCTTC.

This rearrangement joins TRBV2 to TRBJ1-1, with unresolved D. Germline CDR1 is SNHLY and CDR2 is FYNNEI. V lost 5 bases to trimming and J lost 1 base, with 8 bases between them. The CDR3 extends over 13 amino acids. CDR3 sequence reads: CASSFPENTEAFF. As DNA, the CDR3 is TGTGCCAGCAGTTTTCCCGAGAACACTGAAGCTTTCTTT. The full variable domain, in which reference TRBV2 and TRBJ1-1 provide the parts outside the CDR3, is EPEVTQTPSHQVTQMGQEVILRCVPISNHLYFYWYRQILGQKVEFLVSFYNNEISEKSEIFDDQFSVERPDGSNFTLKIRSTKLEDSAMYFCASSFPENTEAFFGQGTRLTVV.

The J gene is TRBJ2-7, the V gene TRBV27; D gene uncertain. Germline lookup yields CDR1 MNHEY and CDR2 SMNVEV (reference sequence). V lost 4 bases to trimming and J lost 2 bases, with 12 bases between them. This CDR3 comprises 14 residues. CDR3 in amino acids: CASSSTEKTYEQYF. In DNA form, the CDR3 reads TGTGCCAGCAGTTCGACCGAAAAGACCTACGAGCAGTACTTC.